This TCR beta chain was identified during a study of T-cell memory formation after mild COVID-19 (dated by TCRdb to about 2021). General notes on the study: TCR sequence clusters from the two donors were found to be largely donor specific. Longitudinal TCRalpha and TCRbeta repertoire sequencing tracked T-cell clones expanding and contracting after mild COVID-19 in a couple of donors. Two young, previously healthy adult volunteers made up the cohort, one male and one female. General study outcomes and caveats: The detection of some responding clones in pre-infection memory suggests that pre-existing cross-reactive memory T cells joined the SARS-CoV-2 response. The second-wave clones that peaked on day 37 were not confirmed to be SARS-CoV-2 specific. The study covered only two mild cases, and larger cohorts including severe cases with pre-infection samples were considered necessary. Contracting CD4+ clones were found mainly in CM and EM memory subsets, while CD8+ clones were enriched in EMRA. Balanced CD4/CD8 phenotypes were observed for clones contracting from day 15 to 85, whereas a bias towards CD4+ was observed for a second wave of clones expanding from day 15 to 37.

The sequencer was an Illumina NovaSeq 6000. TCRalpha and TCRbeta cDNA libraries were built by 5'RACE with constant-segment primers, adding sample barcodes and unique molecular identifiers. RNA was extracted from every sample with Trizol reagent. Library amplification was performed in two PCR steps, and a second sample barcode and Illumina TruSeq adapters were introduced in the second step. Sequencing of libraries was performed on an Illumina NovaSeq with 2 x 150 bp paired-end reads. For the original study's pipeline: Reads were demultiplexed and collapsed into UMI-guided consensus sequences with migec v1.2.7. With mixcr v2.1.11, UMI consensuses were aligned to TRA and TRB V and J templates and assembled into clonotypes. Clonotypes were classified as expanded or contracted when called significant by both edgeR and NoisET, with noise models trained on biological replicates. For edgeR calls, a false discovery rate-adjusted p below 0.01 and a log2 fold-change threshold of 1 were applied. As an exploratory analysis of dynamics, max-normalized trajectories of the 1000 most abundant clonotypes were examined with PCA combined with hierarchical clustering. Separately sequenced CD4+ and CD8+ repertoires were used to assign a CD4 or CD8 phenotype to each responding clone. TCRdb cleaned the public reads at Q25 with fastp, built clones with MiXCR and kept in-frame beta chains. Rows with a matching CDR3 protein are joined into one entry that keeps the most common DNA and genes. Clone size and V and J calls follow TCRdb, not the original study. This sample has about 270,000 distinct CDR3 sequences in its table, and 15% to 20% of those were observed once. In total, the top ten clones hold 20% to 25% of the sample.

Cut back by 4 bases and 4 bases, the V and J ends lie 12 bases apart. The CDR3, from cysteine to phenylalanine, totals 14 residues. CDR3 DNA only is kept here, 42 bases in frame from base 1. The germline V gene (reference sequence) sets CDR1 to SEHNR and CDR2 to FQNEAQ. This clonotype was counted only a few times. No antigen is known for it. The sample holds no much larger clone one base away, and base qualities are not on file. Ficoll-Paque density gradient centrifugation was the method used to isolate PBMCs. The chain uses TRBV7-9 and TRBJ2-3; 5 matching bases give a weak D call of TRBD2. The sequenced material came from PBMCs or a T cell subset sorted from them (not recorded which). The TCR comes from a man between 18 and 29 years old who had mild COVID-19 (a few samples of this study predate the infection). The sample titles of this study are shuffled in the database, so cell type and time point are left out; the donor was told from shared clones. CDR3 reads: CASSSSLRPDTQYF. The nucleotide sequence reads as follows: TGTGCCAGCAGCTCTAGCCTCCGCCCAGATACGCAGTATTTT.